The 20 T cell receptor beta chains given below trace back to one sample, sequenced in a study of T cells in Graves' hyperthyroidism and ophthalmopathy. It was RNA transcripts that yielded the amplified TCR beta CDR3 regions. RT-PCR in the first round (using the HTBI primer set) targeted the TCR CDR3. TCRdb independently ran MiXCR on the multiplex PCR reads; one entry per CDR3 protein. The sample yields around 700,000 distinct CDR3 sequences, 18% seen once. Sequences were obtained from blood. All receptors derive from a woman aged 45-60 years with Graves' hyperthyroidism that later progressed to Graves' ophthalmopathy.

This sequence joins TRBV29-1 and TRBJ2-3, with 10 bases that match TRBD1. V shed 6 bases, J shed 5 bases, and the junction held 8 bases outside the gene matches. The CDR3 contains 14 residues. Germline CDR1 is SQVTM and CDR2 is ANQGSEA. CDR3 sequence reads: CSVRGQGFVDTQYF. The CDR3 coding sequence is TGCAGCGTACGGGGACAGGGGTTCGTAGATACGCAGTATTTT.

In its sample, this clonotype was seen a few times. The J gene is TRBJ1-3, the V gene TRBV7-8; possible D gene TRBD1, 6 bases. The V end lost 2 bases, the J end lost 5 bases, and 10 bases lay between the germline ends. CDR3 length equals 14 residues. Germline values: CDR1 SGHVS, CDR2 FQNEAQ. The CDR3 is CASSLMGGRNTIYF. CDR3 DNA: TGTGCCAGCAGCTTAATGGGGGGCAGAAACACCATATATTTT.

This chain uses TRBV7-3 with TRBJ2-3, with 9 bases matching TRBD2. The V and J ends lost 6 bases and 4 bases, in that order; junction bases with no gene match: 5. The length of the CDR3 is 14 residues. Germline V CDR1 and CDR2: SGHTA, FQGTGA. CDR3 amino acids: CASRTGTSPDTQYF. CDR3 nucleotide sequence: TGTGCCAGCAGGACCGGGACTAGCCCAGATACGCAGTATTTT.

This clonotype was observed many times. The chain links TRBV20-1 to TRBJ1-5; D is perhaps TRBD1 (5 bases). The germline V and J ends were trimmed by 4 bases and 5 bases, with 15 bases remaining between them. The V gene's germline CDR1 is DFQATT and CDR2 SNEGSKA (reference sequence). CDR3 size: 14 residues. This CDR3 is CSATKDEGHQPQHF. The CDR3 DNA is TGCAGTGCTACCAAGGACGAGGGGCATCAGCCCCAGCATTTT.

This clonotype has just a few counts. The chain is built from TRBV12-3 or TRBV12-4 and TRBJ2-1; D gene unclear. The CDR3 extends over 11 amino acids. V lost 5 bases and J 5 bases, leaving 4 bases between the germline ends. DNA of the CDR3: TGTGCCAGCAGTGGACACAATGAGCAGTTCTTC. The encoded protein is CASSGHNEQFF.

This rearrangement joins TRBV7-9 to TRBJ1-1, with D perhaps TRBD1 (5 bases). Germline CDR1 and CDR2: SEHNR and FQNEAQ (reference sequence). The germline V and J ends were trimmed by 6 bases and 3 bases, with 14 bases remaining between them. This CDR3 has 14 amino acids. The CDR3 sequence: CASRSGGWDTEAFF. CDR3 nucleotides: TGTGCCAGCAGATCTGGGGGGTGGGACACTGAAGCTTTCTTT.

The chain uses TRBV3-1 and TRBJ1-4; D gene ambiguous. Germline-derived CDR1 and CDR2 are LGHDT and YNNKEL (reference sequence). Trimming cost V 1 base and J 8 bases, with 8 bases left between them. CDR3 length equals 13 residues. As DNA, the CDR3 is TGTGCCAGCAGCCAAGTCCCGGGGGAAAAACTGTTTTTT. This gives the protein CASSQVPGEKLFF.

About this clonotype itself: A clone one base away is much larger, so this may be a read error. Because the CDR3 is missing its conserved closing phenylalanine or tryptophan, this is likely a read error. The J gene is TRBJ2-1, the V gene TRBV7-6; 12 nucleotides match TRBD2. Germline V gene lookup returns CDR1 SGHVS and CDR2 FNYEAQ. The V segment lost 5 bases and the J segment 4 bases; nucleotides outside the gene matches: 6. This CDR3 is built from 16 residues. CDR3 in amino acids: CASSPILAGGYNEQFS. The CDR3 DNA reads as TGTGCCAGCAGCCCAATACTAGCGGGGGGTTACAATGAGCAGTTCTCC.

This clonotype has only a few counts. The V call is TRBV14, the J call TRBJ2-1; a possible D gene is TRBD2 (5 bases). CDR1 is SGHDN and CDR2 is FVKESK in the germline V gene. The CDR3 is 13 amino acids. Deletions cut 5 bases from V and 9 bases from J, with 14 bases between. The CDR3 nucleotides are TGTGCCAGCAGCTGGGCGCACGGGGTTGAGCAGTTCTTC. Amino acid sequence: CASSWAHGVEQFF.

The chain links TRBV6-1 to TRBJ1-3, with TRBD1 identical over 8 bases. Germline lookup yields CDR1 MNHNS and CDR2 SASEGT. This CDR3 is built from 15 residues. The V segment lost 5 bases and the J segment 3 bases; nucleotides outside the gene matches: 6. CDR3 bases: TGTGCCAGCAGTATACGACAGGGGATTGGAAACACCATATATTTT. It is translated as CASSIRQGIGNTIYF.

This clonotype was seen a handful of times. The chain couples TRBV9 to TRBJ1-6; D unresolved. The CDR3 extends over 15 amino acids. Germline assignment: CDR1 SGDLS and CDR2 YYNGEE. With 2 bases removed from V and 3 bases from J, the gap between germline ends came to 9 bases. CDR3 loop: CASSVQDLYNSPLHF. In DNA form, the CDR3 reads TGTGCCAGCAGCGTCCAGGACCTCTATAATTCACCCCTCCACTTT.

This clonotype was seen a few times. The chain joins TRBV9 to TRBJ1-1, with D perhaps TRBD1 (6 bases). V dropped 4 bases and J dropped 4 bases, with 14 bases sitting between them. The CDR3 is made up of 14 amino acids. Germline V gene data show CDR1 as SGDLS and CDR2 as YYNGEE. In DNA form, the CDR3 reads TGTGCCAGCAGCCACCAGGGGATCGGCACTGAAGCTTTCTTT. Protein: CASSHQGIGTEAFF.

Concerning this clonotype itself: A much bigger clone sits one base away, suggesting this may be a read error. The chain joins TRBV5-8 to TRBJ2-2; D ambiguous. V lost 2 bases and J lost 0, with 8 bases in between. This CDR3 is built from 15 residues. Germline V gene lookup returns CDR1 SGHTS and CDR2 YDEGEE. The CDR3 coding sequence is TGTGCCAGCAGCTTAGGAGAGGCGAACACCGGGGAGCTGTTTTTT. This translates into CASSLGEANTGELFF. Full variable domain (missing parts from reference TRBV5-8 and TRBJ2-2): EAGVTQSPTHLIKTRGQQATLRCSPISGHTSVYWYQQALGLGLQFLLWYDEGEERNRGNFPPRFSGRQFPNYSSELNVNALELEDSALYLCASSLGEANTGELFFGEGSRLTVL.

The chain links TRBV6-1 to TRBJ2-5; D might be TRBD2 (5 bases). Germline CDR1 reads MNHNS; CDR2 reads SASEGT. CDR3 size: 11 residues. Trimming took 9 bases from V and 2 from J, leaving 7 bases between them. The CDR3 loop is CARREQETQYF. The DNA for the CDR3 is TGTGCCAGGAGGGAGCAAGAGACCCAGTACTTC.

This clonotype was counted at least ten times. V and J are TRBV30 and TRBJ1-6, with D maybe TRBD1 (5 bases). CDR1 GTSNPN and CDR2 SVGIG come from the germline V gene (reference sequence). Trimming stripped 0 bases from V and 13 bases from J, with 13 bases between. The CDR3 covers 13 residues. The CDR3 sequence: CAWSVNAGTPLHF. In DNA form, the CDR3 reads TGTGCCTGGAGTGTAAACGCTGGGACGCCCCTCCACTTT. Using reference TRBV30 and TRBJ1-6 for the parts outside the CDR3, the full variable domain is SQTIHQWPATLVQPVGSPLSLECTVEGTSNPNLYWYRQAAGRGLQLLFYSVGIGQISSEVPQNLSASRPQDRQFILSSKKLLLSDSGFYLCAWSVNAGTPLHFGNGTRLTVT.

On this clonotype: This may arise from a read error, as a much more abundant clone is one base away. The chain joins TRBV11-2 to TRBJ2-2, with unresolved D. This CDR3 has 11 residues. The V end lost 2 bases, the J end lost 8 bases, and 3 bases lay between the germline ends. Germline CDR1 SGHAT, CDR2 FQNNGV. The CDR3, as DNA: TGTGCCAGCAGCTTATTTGGGGAGCTGTTTTTT. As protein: CASSLFGELFF.

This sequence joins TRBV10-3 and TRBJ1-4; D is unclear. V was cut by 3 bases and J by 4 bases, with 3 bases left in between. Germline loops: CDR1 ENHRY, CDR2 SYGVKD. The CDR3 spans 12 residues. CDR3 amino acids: CAISDFNEKLFF. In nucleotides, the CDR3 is TGTGCCATCAGTGACTTTAATGAAAAACTGTTTTTT.

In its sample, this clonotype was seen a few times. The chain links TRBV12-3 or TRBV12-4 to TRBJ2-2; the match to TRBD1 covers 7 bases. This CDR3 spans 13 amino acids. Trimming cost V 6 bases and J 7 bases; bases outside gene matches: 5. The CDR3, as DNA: TGTGCCAGCAGCCGTCGGACAGGCGGGGAGCTGTTTTTT. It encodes CASSRRTGGELFF.

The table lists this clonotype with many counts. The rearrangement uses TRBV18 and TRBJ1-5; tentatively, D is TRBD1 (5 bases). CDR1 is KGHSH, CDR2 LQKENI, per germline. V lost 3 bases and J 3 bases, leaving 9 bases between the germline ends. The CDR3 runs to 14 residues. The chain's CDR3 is CASSPGRNNQPQHF. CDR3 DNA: TGTGCCAGCTCACCGGGGCGGAACAATCAGCCCCAGCATTTT.

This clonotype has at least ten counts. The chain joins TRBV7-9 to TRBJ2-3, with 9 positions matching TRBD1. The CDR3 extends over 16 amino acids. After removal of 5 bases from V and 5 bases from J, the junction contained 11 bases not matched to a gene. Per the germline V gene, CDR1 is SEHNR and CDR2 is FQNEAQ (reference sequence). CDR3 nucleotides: TGTGCCAGCAGCGTCGGGACAGGGAGTGACAAAGATACGCAGTATTTT. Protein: CASSVGTGSDKDTQYF.